This T cell receptor beta chain was sequenced for a study of blood T cell repertoires in COVID-19. About the research overall: There were acute and convalescent COVID-19 samples, and they came from the United States, Italy and Spain.

From germline, CDR1 is MDHEN and CDR2 SYDVKM. The CDR3 contains 11 residues. V was trimmed by 6 bases and J by 9 bases, leaving 9 bases between them. Per the study methods: Counts of nucleated cells, estimated from reference gene primer amplification, were obtained. Assay: immunoSEQ multiplex PCR; the TCRdb copy retains only in-frame clones and omits some. That table gives V, J and clone size, and the DNA gave D and trimming. The table has 110,000 or so clones, 85% seen once. This rearrangement joins TRBV28 to TRBJ2-1, with TRBD2 as a possible D gene (6 bases). The sample consisted of peripheral blood. The clonotype comes from a human donor in a cohort sampled during active COVID-19. The CDR3 reads CASSQEGEQFF. The CDR3 DNA reads as TGTGCCAGCAGCCAGGAGGGTGAGCAGTTCTTC.